One and the same sample provided the 17 T cell receptor beta chains below, sequenced in a study of Ad26.COV2.S vaccination and SARS-CoV-2 variants. Measured with immunoSEQ multiplex PCR; TCRdb has only the in-frame clones, and not every one. The table includes roughly 350,000 clones, about 88% detected once. The treatment denotes: around 19 received Ad26.COV2.S at low or high dose, single or two shots; about 5 received placebo; per-sample allocation not given. Sampling was performed 63 days after the first vaccine or placebo injection. Source: peripheral blood, taken in a trial of Ad26.COV2.S vaccine versus placebo. These receptors were collected from a person between 18 and 59 years old who received the Ad26.COV2.S COVID-19 vaccine or a placebo.

This clone was seen a few times. Other DNA sequences in this sample translate to the same CDR3. V gene TRBV15 combines with J gene TRBJ2-3; tentatively, D is TRBD1 (6 bases). The CDR3 contains 16 residues. Trimming cost V 5 bases and J 2 bases, with 17 bases left between them. Germline CDR1 is LNHNV and CDR2 is YYDKDF (reference sequence). The CDR3 region is CATSSRQGSVTDTQYF. CDR3 DNA: TGTGCCACCAGCTCCCGTCAGGGGAGTGTCACAGATACGCAGTATTTT.

The genes are TRBV2 and TRBJ2-2; D is undetermined. Trimming cost V 3 bases and J 5 bases, with 7 bases left between them. This CDR3 comprises 13 residues. Germline CDR1 is SNHLY and CDR2 is FYNNEI. In nucleotides, the CDR3 is TGTGCCAGCAGTGATGTGCGGACCGGGGAGCTGTTTTTT. Its protein is CASSDVRTGELFF.

This clone has just one count. The chain joins TRBV7-9 to TRBJ1-1; no reliable D call. Per germline, CDR1 SEHNR and CDR2 FQNEAQ (reference sequence). V was clipped by 2 bases and J by 4 bases, with 14 bases between them. The CDR3 length is 15 residues. The CDR3 loop reads CASSLRRVGITEAFF. As DNA, the CDR3 is TGTGCCAGCAGCTTACGGAGGGTGGGAATCACTGAAGCTTTCTTT.

The chain combines TRBV6-4 with TRBJ2-2, with 7 bases matching TRBD1. The CDR3 loop spans 14 amino acids. The trim removed 6 bases at V and 4 bases at J, leaving 5 bases unmatched. Per the germline V gene, CDR1 is MRHNA and CDR2 is SNTAGT. The CDR3 region has the DNA TGTGCCAGCAGATCCTCAGGGGGCACCGGGGAGCTGTTTTTT. It codes for CASRSSGGTGELFF.

The V call is TRBV19, the J call TRBJ2-5, with D perhaps matching TRBD1 (6 bases). Germline assignment: CDR1 LNHDA and CDR2 SQIVND (reference sequence). CDR3 length: 15 amino acids. V was pared by 3 bases and J by 1 base, with 12 bases between. The DNA for the CDR3 is TGTGCCAGTAGTATGGGCAGGGGCAGCCAAGAGACCCAGTACTTC. As protein: CASSMGRGSQETQYF.

The chain carries TRBV4-3 and TRBJ2-3; no clear D gene. CDR1 is LGHNA and CDR2 is YSLEER in the germline V gene. This CDR3 contains 14 residues. Trimming cost V 2 bases and J 2 bases, with 8 bases left between them. CDR3 sequence: CASSQRQLTDTQYF. The CDR3 region has the DNA TGCGCCAGCAGCCAACGCCAGCTCACAGATACGCAGTATTTT.

The rearrangement joins TRBV21-1 to TRBJ2-7; TRBD1 is taken as the D call from the table, unchecked against the DNA. TRBV21-1 counts as a pseudogene. CDR3 length: 11 residues. CDR3 nucleotides: TGTGCCAGCTTATCAGGATTCGAGCAGTACTTC. This translates into CASLSGFEQYF.

The chain carries TRBV27 and TRBJ2-4; 9 nucleotides align to TRBD2. The trim removed 4 bases at V and 9 bases at J, leaving 10 bases unmatched. Germline lookup yields CDR1 MNHEY and CDR2 SMNVEV (reference sequence). The CDR3 extends over 15 amino acids. The CDR3 loop reads CASSYMTSGNFIQYF. For the CDR3, the DNA is TGTGCCAGCAGTTATATGACTAGCGGAAATTTCATTCAGTACTTC.

This clone was recorded only once. The chain has TRBV6-2 or TRBV6-3 and TRBJ2-7; D is undetermined. This CDR3 is 13 amino acids long. Trimming removed 2 bases at V and 7 bases at J, with 12 bases between. Germline values: CDR1 MNHEY, CDR2 SVGEGT. The CDR3 DNA sequence: TGTGCCAGCAGTTACGCTGAAGGGCTTGAGCAGTACTTC. It specifies CASSYAEGLEQYF.

The CDR3, as DNA: TGTGCCAGCAGCTCGGACACACATAGCAATCAGCCCCAGCATTTT. Amino acids: CASSSDTHSNQPQHF. This chain connects TRBV7-2 to TRBJ1-5; D perhaps matches TRBD1 (5 bases). Trimming took 4 bases from V and 0 from J, leaving 10 bases between them. This CDR3 spans 15 amino acids. Germline CDR1 is SGHTA and CDR2 is FQGNSA.

J is TRBJ2-3 and V is TRBV18; weak D call: TRBD1 (5 bases). The CDR3 totals 14 residues. Deletions cut 3 bases from V and 2 bases from J, with 9 bases between. Germline-derived CDR1 and CDR2 are KGHSH and LQKENI. This chain's CDR3 is CASSPDSPTDTQYF. The CDR3 nucleotides read TGTGCCAGCTCACCCGACAGCCCCACAGATACGCAGTATTTT.

The chain carries TRBV15 and TRBJ1-1, with D possibly TRBD1 on 6 matching bases. This CDR3 comprises 13 residues. CDR1 and CDR2 from the germline V gene are LNHNV and YYDKDF (reference sequence). The V gene lost 4 bases and the J gene lost 6 bases, with 12 bases spanning the gap. The CDR3 DNA follows: TGTGCCACCAGCAAAAAACAGGGTTCTGAAGCTTTCTTT. Protein: CATSKKQGSEAFF.

The chain carries TRBV13 and TRBJ1-1; 8 positions agree with TRBD1. V lost 5 bases, J lost 0 bases, and 8 bases stayed unmatched. CDR1 PRHDT and CDR2 FYEKMQ come from the germline V gene (reference sequence). CDR3 length equals 16 residues. DNA for the CDR3: TGTGCCAGCAGCCGACAGGGGAAGGAGATGAACACTGAAGCTTTCTTT. Its protein product is CASSRQGKEMNTEAFF. Full variable domain (missing parts from reference TRBV13 and TRBJ1-1): AAGVIQSPRHLIKEKRETATLKCYPIPRHDTVYWYQQGPGQDPQFLISFYEKMQSDKGSIPDRFSAQQFSDYHSELNMSSLELGDSALYFCASSRQGKEMNTEAFFGQGTRLTVV.

This chain uses TRBV5-4 with TRBJ1-1; D is ambiguous. CDR3 length equals 14 residues. V shed 0 bases and J shed 1 base, with 7 bases lying between them. CDR1 and CDR2 from the germline V gene are SGHNT and YYREEE (reference sequence). CDR3: CASSLEAWNTEAFF. DNA of the CDR3: TGTGCCAGCAGCTTGGAGGCATGGAACACTGAAGCTTTCTTT.

The rearrangement uses TRBV6-5 and TRBJ1-1; D is uncertain. The germline V gene encodes CDR1 MNHEY and CDR2 SVGAGI. This CDR3 region has 11 residues. The V end lost 8 bases, the J end lost 10 bases, and 14 bases lay between the germline ends. In DNA form, the CDR3 reads TGTGCCAGCGCCTACGGGCAGAGAGCTTTCTTT. It specifies CASAYGQRAFF.

This clone is a singleton in its sample. The rearrangement links TRBV5-1 to TRBJ1-2, with TRBD1 matching over 8 bases. CDR1 is SGHRS, CDR2 YFSETQ, per germline. V shed 2 bases, J shed 5 bases, and the junction held 5 bases outside the gene matches. This CDR3 comprises 14 residues. The CDR3: CASSFGQGLYGYTF. CDR3 sequence (DNA): TGCGCCAGCAGCTTTGGACAGGGTCTATATGGCTACACCTTC. Supplemented by reference TRBV5-1 and TRBJ1-2, the full variable domain reads KAGVTQTPRYLIKTRGQQVTLSCSPISGHRSVSWYQQTPGQGLQFLFEYFSETQRNKGNFPGRFSGRQFSNSRSEMNVSTLELGDSALYLCASSFGQGLYGYTFGSGTRLTVV.

The V and J genes are TRBV11-2 and TRBJ2-1, with TRBD1 as a possible D gene (5 bases). This CDR3 is 15 amino acids long. Looked up from germline, CDR1 is SGHAT and CDR2 is FQNNGV. Trimming shortened V by 1 base and J by 4 bases, and 11 bases separated the two germline ends. This CDR3 reads CASSLVGRVYNEQFF. The CDR3 coding sequence is TGTGCCAGCAGCTTAGTTGGCAGGGTGTACAATGAGCAGTTCTTC.